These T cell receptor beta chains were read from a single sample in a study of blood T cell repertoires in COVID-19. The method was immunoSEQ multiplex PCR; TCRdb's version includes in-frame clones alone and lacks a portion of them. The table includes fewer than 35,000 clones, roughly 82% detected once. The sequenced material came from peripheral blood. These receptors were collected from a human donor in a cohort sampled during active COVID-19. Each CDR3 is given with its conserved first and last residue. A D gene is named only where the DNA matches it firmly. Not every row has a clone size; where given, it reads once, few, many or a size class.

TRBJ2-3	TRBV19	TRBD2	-	TGTGCCAGTAGAGCGACTAGCGGGGTTTTCGATACGCAGTATTTT	CASRATSGVFDTQYF
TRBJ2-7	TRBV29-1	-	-	TGCAGCGTTGAGGACAGAACCTACGAGCAGTACTTC	CSVEDRTYEQYF
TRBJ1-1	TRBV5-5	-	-	TGTGCCAGCAGCCGAGGGGCGGGAGGGACTGAAGCTTTCTTT	CASSRGAGGTEAFF
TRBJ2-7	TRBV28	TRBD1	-	TGTGCCAGCAGTGCACAGGGGGTTGGGAACGAGCAGTACTTC	CASSAQGVGNEQYF
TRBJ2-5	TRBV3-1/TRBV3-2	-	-	TGTGCCAGCAAGAACGGGGGGCCCCAAGAGACCCAGTACTTC	CASKNGGPQETQYF
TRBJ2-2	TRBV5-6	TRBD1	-	TGTGCCAGCAGCCAAGTGCTCCGGGACAGGGTGAAAAGCGGGGAGCTGTTTTTT	CASSQVLRDRVKSGELFF
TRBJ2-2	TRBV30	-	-	TGTGCCTGGAGGTTCATTCAGGGGAGAGCCGGGGAGCTGTTTTTT	CAWRFIQGRAGELFF
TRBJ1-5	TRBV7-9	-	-	TGTGCCAGCAGCTTAGCAGCCGGGAGCAATCAGCCCCAGCATTTT	CASSLAAGSNQPQHF
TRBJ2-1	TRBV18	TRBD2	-	TGTGCCAGCTCACCGACTAGCGGGGGGTTTAATGAGCAGTTCTTC	CASSPTSGGFNEQFF
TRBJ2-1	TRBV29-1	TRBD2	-	TGCAGCGTTGAACAGTCTGATGAGCGGGGGACCAATGAGCAGTTCTTC	CSVEQSDERGTNEQFF
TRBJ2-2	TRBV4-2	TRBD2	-	TGTGCCAGCAGCCAACGGGGACTAGCGGGGGGGCTCGGGGAGCTGTTTTTT	CASSQRGLAGGLGELFF
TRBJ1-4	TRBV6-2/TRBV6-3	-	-	TGTGCCAGCAGTTACGCTGGGGGCACAACTAATGAAAAACTGTTTTTT	CASSYAGGTTNEKLFF
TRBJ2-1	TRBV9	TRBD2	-	TGTGCCAGCAGCGTTGGAGGGACTAGGGTCGGGACCGAGCAGTTCTTC	CASSVGGTRVGTEQFF
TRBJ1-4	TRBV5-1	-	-	TGCGCCAGCAGCTTGAGTAGCGCAACTAATGAAAAACTGTTTTTT	CASSLSSATNEKLFF
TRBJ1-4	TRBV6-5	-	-	TGTGCCAGCAGTTACGCCCCCGGGAGGGAAAAACTGTTTTTT	CASSYAPGREKLFF
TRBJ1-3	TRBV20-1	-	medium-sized	TGCAGTGCCCTCTATGGAAACACCATATATTTT	CSALYGNTIYF
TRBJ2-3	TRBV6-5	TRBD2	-	TGTGCCAGCATAAAGCGGGGGCCCACAGATACGCAGTATTTT	CASIKRGPTDTQYF
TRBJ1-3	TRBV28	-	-	TGTGCCAGCAGTTTATTCCAGACTGGAAACACCATATATTTT	CASSLFQTGNTIYF
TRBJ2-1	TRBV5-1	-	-	TGCGCCAGCAGCGTCCCCGGGTCCTACAATGAGCAGTTCTTC	CASSVPGSYNEQFF
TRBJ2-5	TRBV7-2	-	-	TGTGCCAGCAGCTACCCGGGGTACCCGCGTGAGACCCAGTACTTC	CASSYPGYPRETQYF